The 3 T cell receptor beta chains below all came from one sample that was sequenced in a study of blood T cell repertoires in COVID-19. Profiled with immunoSEQ multiplex PCR; TCRdb holds only in-frame clones, not every one. The sample holds about 340,000 clones, 85% to 90% seen once. Sequencing input: peripheral blood. These receptors came from a woman in her 70s with COVID-19, enrolled during active disease.

The chain carries TRBV5-1 and TRBJ2-1, with 12 nucleotides matching TRBD1. V lost 4 bases, J lost 9 bases, and 8 bases stayed unmatched. Germline V gene sequence: CDR1 SGHRS, CDR2 YFSETQ. The CDR3 runs 15 residues. The DNA of the CDR3 is TGCGCCAGCAGCCATGGGACAGGGGGCGCGAGTGAGCAGTTCTTC. It yields the protein CASSHGTGGASEQFF.

This rearrangement joins TRBV18 to TRBJ1-2; 9 bases are shared with TRBD1. Trimming cost V 2 bases and J 3 bases; bases outside gene matches: 4. The V gene's germline CDR1 is KGHSH and CDR2 LQKENI. CDR3 length: 15 amino acids. The CDR3 is CASSPSQGAYYGYTF. DNA of the CDR3: TGTGCCAGCTCACCATCACAGGGGGCTTACTATGGCTACACCTTC.

The J gene is TRBJ2-5, the V gene TRBV7-9, with a weak D call TRBD2 (6 bases). Germline CDR1 is SEHNR and CDR2 is FQNEAQ (reference sequence). V was pared by 7 bases and J by 2 bases, with 20 bases between. This CDR3 has 16 amino acids. The CDR3 region has the DNA TGTGCCAGCACCACAGGTCGGGGGACCTTTCAAGAGACCCAGTACTTC. It specifies CASTTGRGTFQETQYF.